This T cell receptor (beta chain) was identified during a study of response to subunit inactivated influenza vaccine. Study-wide results and caveats: A suggestion made by the authors is that each seasonal influenza vaccination recruits few new T cells.

TCRdb reprocessed the RT-PCR reads via MiXCR and lists one record per CDR3 protein. In the table there are approximately 500,000 distinct CDR3 sequences, 13% of which are singletons. This CDR3 has 17 amino acids. Germline loops: CDR1 SEHNR, CDR2 FQNEAQ (reference sequence). The V and J ends lost 5 bases and 0 bases, in that order; junction bases with no gene match: 12. Comments on this clonotype: The antigen remains undetermined.

The receptor was derived from a man in his forties or fifties who received an inactivated influenza vaccine. The material was PBMCs from blood, obtained roughly 47 days after vaccination. The gene calls are TRBV7-9 and TRBJ2-5; the match to TRBD1 covers 7 bases. The DNA for the CDR3 is TGTGCCAGCAGCGACCAGAGACAGGGATTTTACCAAGAGACCCAGTACTTC. It codes for CASSDQRQGFYQETQYF.